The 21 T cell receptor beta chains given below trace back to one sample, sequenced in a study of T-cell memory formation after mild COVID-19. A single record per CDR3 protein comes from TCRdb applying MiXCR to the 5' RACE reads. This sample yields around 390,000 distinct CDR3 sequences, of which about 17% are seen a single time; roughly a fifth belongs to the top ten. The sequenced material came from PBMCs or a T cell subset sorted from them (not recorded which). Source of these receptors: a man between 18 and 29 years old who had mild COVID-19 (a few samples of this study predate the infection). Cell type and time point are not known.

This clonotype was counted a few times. The CDR3 protein is CAWSGLLQVMNTEAFF. In DNA form, the CDR3 reads TGTGCCTGGAGTGGGCTCCTACAGGTGATGAACACTGAAGCTTTCTTT. The rearrangement uses TRBV30 and TRBJ1-1, with D perhaps matching TRBD1 (5 bases). CDR1 and CDR2 (germline): GTSNPN, SVGIG (reference sequence). This CDR3 contains 16 residues. V lost 1 base and J 0 bases, leaving 15 bases between the germline ends.

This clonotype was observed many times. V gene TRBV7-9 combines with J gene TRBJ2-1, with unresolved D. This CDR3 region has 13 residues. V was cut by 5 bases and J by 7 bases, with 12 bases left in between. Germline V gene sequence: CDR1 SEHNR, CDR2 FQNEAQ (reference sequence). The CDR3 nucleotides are TGTGCCAGCAGCGGGCTTGGCGAGAATGAGCAGTTCTTC. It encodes CASSGLGENEQFF.

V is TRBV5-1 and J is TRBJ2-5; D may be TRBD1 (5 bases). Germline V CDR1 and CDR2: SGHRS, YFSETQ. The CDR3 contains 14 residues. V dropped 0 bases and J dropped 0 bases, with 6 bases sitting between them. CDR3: CASSLGQYQETQYF. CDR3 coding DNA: TGCGCCAGCAGCTTGGGACAGTACCAAGAGACCCAGTACTTC. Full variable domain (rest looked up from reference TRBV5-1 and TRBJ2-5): KAGVTQTPRYLIKTRGQQVTLSCSPISGHRSVSWYQQTPGQGLQFLFEYFSETQRNKGNFPGRFSGRQFSNSRSEMNVSTLELGDSALYLCASSLGQYQETQYFGPGTRLLVL.

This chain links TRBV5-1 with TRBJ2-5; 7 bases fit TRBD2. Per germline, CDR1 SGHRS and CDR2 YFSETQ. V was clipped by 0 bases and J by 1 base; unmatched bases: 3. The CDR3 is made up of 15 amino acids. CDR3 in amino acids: CASSLGSSGQETQYF. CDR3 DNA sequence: TGCGCCAGCAGCTTGGGGTCTAGCGGCCAAGAGACCCAGTACTTC.

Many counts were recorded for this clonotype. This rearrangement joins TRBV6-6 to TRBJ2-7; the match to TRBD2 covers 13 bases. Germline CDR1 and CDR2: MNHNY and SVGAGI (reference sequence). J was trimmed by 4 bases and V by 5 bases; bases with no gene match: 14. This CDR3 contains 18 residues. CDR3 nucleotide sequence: TGTGCCAGCAGTCCGCGAACCGGGACTAGCGGGGCCTTATACGAGCAGTACTTC. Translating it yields CASSPRTGTSGALYEQYF.

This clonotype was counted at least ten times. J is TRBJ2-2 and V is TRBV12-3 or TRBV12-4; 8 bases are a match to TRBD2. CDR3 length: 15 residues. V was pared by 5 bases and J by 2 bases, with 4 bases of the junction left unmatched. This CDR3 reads CASSRGGLNTGELFF. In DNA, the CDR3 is TGTGCCAGCAGTCGCGGGGGGCTTAACACCGGGGAGCTGTTTTTT.

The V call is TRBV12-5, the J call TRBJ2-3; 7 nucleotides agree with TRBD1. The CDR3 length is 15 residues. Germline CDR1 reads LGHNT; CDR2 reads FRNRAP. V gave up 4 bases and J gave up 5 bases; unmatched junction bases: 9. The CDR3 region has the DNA TGTGCTAGTGGTTACCGGGACAGCGGACGAGATACGCAGTATTTT. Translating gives CASGYRDSGRDTQYF.

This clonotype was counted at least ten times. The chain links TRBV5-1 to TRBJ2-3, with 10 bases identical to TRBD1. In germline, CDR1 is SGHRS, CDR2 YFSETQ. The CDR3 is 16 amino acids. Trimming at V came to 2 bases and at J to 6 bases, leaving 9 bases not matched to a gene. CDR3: CASSFDPGTGADTQYF. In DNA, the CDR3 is TGCGCCAGCAGCTTCGATCCCGGGACAGGGGCGGATACGCAGTATTTT.

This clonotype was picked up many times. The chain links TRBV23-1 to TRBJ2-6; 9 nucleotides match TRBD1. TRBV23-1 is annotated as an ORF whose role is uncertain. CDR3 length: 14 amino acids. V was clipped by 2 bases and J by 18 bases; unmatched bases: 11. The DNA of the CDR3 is TGCGCCAGCAGTCAAGCGCCACAGAGGACAGGGGCGACTTTC. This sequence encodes CASSQAPQRTGATF.

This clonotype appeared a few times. The CDR3 DNA reads TGCAGCGTTGGACAGGGAAATAACTATGGCTACACCTTC. This encodes CSVGQGNNYGYTF. The chain couples TRBV29-1 to TRBJ1-2, with TRBD1 matching over 7 bases. Germline-derived CDR1 and CDR2 are SQVTM and ANQGSEA. CDR3 length: 13 amino acids. J gave up 1 base and V 4 bases, and 3 bases lay outside the gene matches.

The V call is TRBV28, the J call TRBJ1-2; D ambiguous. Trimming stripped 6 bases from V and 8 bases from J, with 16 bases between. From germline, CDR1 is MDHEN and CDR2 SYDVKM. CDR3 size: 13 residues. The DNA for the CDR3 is TGTGCCAGCAGGTCTCCGGGGAACCAGGGCTACACCTTC. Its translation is CASRSPGNQGYTF.

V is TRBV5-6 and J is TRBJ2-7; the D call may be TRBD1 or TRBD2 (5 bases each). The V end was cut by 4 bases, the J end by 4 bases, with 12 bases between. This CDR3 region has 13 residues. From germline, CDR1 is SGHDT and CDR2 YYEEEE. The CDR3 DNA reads TGTGCCAGCAGCGTTGGGGACCTATACGAGCAGTACGTC. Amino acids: CASSVGDLYEQYV.

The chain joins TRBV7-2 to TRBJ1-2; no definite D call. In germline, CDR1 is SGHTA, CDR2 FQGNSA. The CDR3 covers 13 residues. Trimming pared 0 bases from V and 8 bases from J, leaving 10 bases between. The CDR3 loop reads CASSLAGRRGYTF. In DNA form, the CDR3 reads TGTGCCAGCAGCTTAGCAGGGCGCCGGGGCTACACCTTC.

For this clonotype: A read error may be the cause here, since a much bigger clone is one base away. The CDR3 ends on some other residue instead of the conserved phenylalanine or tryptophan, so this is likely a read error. This CDR3 is CASSQATGGGYGYTL. The CDR3 DNA reads as TGTGCCAGCAGCCAAGCGACGGGAGGGGGGTATGGCTACACCTTA. V and J are TRBV4-2 and TRBJ1-2, with D tentatively TRBD1 (6 bases). The V gene's germline CDR1 is LGHNA and CDR2 YNFKEQ. The CDR3 covers 15 residues. Deletions cut 1 base from V and 5 bases from J, with 14 bases between.

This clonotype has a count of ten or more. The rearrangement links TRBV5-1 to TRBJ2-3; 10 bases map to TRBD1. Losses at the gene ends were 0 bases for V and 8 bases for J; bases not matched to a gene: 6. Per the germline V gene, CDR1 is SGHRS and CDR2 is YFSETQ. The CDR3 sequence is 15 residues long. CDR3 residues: CASSLAGQGRSTQYF. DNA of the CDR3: TGCGCCAGCAGCTTGGCGGGACAGGGGAGAAGTACGCAGTATTTT.

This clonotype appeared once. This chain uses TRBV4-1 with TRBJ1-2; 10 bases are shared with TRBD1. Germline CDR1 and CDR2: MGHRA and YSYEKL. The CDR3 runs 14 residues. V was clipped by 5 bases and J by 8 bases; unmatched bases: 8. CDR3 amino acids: CASSYPGQGLGYTF. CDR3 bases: TGCGCCAGCAGCTATCCGGGACAGGGGCTAGGCTACACCTTC.

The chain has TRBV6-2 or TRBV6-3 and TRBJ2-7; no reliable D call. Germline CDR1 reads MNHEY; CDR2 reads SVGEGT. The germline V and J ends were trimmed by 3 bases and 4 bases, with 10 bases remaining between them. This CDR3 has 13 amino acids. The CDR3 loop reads CASSYTGQYEQYV. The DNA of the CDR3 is TGTGCCAGCAGTTATACGGGCCAATACGAGCAGTACGTC.

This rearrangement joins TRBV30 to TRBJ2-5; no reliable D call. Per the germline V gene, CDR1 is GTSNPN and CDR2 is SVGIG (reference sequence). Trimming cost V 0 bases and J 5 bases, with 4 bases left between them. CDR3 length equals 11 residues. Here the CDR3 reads CAWSVRETQYF. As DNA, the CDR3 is TGTGCCTGGAGTGTACGCGAGACCCAGTACTTC. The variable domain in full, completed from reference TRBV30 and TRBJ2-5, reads SQTIHQWPATLVQPVGSPLSLECTVEGTSNPNLYWYRQAAGRGLQLLFYSVGIGQISSEVPQNLSASRPQDRQFILSSKKLLLSDSGFYLCAWSVRETQYFGPGTRLLVL.

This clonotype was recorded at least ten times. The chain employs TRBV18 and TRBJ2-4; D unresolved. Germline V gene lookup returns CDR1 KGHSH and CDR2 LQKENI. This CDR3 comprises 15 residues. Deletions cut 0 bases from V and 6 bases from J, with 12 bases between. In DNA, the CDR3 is TGTGCCAGCTCACCACCGAATGCCGAGCCAAACATTCAGTACTTC. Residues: CASSPPNAEPNIQYF.

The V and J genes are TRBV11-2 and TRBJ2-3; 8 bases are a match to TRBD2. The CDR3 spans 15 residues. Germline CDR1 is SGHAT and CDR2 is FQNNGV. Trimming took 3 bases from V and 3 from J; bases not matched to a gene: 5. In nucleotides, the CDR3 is TGTGCCAGCAGCTTCCGGGGGGGAGTAACAGATACGCAGTATTTT. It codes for CASSFRGGVTDTQYF.

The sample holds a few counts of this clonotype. The DNA for the CDR3 is TGTGCCAGCAGCTTGGCCGATACCGCCAACGAGCAGTACTTC. Its translation is CASSLADTANEQYF. The gene calls are TRBV5-5 and TRBJ2-7, with no clear D. Germline assignment: CDR1 SGHKS and CDR2 YYEKEE (reference sequence). The germline V and J ends were trimmed by 0 bases and 5 bases, with 12 bases remaining between them. This CDR3 contains 14 residues.